The clone carrying this T cell receptor (beta chain) has just a few counts. TCRdb redid the calling of the RT-PCR reads with MiXCR, one entry per CDR3 protein. The table lists just under 550,000 distinct CDR3 sequences, approximately 20% of them singletons, with around 2.8% in the top ten. Germline CDR1 and CDR2: SQVTM and ANQGSEA. V lost 4 bases and J lost 2, with 8 bases in between. The CDR3 runs to 13 residues. These data are taken from a study of response to subunit inactivated influenza vaccine. These same records also appear under a second study, on T cells expressing NK-cell markers. That study reports: Researchers built TCR beta cDNA using 5'RACE template switching with UMIs. There were seven HCMV-seropositive donors and one seronegative donor among the eight sequenced. In a handful of donors, dominant clonotypes made up roughly 25-60.1% of CD3+CD56-NKG2C+ cells. No clear determination of HCMV specificity was made for expanded NKG2C+ T cell clones.

The material was CD4+ T cells sorted from PBMCs, obtained 11 to 12 days after vaccination. The chain links TRBV29-1 to TRBJ1-4, with D unclear. This clonotype was obtained from a man aged 50 to 60 who received an inactivated influenza vaccine. The DNA of the CDR3 is TGCAGCGTTGTTACGTTCACTAATGAAAAACTGTTTTTT. This sequence encodes CSVVTFTNEKLFF.